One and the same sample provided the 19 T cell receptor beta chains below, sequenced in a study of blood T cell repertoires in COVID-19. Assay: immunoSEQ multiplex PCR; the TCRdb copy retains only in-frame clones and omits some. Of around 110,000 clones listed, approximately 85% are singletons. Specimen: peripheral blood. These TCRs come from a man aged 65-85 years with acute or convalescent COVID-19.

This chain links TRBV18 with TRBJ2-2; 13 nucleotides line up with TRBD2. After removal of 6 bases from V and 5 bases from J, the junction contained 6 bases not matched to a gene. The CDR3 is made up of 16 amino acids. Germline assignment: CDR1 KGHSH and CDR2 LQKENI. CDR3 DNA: TGTGCCAGCTCTACCAGACTAGCGGGAGGTACCGGGGAGCTGTTTTTT. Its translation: CASSTRLAGGTGELFF. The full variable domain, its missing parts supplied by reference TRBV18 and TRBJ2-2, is NAGVMQNPRHLVRRRGQEARLRCSPMKGHSHVYWYRQLPEEGLKFMVYLQKENIIDESGMPKERFSAEFPKEGPSILRIQQVVRGDSAAYFCASSTRLAGGTGELFFGEGSRLTVL.

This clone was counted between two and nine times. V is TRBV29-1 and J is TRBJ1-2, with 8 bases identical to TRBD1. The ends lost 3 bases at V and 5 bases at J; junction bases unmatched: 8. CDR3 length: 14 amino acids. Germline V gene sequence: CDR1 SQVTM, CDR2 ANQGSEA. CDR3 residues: CSVETTGAVYGYTF. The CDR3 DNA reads TGCAGCGTTGAGACGACAGGGGCTGTATATGGCTACACCTTC.

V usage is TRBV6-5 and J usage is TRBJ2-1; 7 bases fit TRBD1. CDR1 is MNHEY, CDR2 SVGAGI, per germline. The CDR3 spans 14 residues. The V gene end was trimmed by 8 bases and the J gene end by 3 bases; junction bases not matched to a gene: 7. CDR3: CASHPGQYYNEQFF. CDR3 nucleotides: TGTGCCAGCCACCCGGGACAGTACTACAATGAGCAGTTCTTC.

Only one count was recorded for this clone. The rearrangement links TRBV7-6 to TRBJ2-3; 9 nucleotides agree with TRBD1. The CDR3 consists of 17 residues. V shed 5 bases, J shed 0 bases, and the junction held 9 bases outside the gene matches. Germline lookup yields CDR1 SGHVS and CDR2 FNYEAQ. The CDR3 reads CASSLLDRGLSTDTQYF. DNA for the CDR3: TGTGCCAGCAGCCTCCTGGACAGGGGATTGAGCACAGATACGCAGTATTTT.

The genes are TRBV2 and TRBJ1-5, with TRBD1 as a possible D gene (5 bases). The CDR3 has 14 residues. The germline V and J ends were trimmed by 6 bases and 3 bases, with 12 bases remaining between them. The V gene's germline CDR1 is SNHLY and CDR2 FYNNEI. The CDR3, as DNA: TGTGCCAGCAGCGACAGTCCCCCCAATCAGCCCCAGCATTTT. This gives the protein CASSDSPPNQPQHF. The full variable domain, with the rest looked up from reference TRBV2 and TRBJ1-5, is EPEVTQTPSHQVTQMGQEVILRCVPISNHLYFYWYRQILGQKVEFLVSFYNNEISEKSEIFDDQFSVERPDGSNFTLKIRSTKLEDSAMYFCASSDSPPNQPQHFGDGTRLSIL.

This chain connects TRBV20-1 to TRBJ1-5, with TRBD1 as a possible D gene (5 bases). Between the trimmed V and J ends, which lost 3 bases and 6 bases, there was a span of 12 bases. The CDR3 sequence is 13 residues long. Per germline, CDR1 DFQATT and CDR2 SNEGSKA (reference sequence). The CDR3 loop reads CSASSGGGQPQHF. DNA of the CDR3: TGCAGTGCTAGTTCGGGGGGGGGTCAGCCCCAGCATTTT.

CDR3 residues: CASSRDRLNTEAFF. The DNA of the CDR3 is TGTGCCAGCAGCCGGGACAGACTGAACACTGAAGCTTTCTTT. The rearrangement joins TRBV3-1 (or the pseudogene TRBV3-2) to TRBJ1-1; 7 bases fit TRBD1. V gave up 4 bases and J gave up 0 bases; unmatched junction bases: 2. Germline V lookup: CDR1 LGHDT, CDR2 YNNKEL (reference sequence). This CDR3 spans 14 amino acids.

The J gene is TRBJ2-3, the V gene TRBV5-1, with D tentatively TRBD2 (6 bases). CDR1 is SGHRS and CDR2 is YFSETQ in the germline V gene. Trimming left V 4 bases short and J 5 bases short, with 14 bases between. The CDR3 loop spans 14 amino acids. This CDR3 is CASSRDLRGDTQYF. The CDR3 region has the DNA TGCGCCAGCAGCCGGGACTTGAGGGGAGATACGCAGTATTTT. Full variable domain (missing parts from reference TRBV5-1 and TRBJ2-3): KAGVTQTPRYLIKTRGQQVTLSCSPISGHRSVSWYQQTPGQGLQFLFEYFSETQRNKGNFPGRFSGRQFSNSRSEMNVSTLELGDSALYLCASSRDLRGDTQYFGPGTRLTVL.

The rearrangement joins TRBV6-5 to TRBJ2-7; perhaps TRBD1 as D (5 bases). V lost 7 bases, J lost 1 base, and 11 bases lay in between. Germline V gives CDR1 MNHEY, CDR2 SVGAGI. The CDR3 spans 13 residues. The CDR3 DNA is TGTGCCAGCATGCGACAGATGTCCTACGAGCAGTACTTC. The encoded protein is CASMRQMSYEQYF.

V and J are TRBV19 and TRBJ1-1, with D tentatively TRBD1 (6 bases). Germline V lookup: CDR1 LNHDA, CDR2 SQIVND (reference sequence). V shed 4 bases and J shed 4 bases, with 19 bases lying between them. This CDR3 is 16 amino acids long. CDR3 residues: CASSKNQGLRTTEAFF. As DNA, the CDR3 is TGTGCCAGTAGTAAAAATCAGGGGCTTAGGACCACTGAAGCTTTCTTT.

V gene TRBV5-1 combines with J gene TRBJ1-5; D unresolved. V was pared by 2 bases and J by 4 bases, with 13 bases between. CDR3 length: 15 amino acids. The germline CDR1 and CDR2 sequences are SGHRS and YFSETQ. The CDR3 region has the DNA TGCGCCAGCAGCTTCGACGGCGGGGTGAATCAGCCCCAGCATTTT. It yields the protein CASSFDGGVNQPQHF.

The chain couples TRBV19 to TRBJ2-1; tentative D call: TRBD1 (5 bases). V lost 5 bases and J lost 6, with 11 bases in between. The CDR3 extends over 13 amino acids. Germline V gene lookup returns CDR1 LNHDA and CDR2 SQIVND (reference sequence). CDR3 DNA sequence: TGTGCCAGTAGTCCAGGCAGGGTCAATGAGCAGTTCTTC. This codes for CASSPGRVNEQFF.

CDR3 residues: CASSRTVTYEQYF. The DNA of the CDR3 is TGTGCCAGCAGTCGAACGGTTACCTACGAGCAGTACTTC. V gene TRBV27 combines with J gene TRBJ2-7; D remains ambiguous. Germline V CDR1 and CDR2: MNHEY, SMNVEV (reference sequence). There are 13 residues in the CDR3. The ends were cut back, 5 bases at V and 2 bases at J, with 10 bases in the middle.

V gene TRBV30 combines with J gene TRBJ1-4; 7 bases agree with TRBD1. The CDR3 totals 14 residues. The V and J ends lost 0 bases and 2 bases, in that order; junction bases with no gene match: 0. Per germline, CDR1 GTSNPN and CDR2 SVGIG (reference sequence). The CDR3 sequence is CAWSVGGTNEKLFF. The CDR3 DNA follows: TGTGCCTGGAGTGTAGGGGGCACTAATGAAAAACTGTTTTTT.

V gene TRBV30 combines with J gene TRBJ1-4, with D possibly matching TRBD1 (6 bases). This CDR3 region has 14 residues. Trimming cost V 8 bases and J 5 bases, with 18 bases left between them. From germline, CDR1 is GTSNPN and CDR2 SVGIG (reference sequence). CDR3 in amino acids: CAGRQGFGNEKLFF. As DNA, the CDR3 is TGTGCCGGGCGCCAGGGGTTTGGGAATGAAAAACTGTTTTTT.

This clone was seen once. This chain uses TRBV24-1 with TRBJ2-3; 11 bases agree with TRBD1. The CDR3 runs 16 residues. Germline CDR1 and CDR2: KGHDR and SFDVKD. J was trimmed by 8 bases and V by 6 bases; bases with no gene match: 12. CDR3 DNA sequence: TGTGCCACCAGTTCCTCGCCCGGGACAGGGGGGTTTACGCAGTATTTT. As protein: CATSSSPGTGGFTQYF.

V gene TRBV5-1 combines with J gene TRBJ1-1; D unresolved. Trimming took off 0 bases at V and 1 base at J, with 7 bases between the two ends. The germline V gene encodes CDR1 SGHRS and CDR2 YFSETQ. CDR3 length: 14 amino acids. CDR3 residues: CASSLVVANTEAFF. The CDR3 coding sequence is TGCGCCAGCAGCTTGGTGGTAGCGAACACTGAAGCTTTCTTT.

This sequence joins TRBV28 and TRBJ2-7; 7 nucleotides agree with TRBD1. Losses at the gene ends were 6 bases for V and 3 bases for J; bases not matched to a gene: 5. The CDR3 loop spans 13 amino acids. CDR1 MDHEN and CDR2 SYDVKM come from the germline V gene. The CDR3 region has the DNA TGTGCCAGCAGACCCGACAGGGTCTACGAGCAGTACTTC. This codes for CASRPDRVYEQYF.

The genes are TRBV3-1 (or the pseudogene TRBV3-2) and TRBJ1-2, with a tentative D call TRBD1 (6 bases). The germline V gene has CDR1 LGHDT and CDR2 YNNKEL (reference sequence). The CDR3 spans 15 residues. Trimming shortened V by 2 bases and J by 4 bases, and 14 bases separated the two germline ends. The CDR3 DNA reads TGTGCCAGCAGCCAACTGGGGGGGCTCGGCTATGGCTACACCTTC. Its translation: CASSQLGGLGYGYTF.